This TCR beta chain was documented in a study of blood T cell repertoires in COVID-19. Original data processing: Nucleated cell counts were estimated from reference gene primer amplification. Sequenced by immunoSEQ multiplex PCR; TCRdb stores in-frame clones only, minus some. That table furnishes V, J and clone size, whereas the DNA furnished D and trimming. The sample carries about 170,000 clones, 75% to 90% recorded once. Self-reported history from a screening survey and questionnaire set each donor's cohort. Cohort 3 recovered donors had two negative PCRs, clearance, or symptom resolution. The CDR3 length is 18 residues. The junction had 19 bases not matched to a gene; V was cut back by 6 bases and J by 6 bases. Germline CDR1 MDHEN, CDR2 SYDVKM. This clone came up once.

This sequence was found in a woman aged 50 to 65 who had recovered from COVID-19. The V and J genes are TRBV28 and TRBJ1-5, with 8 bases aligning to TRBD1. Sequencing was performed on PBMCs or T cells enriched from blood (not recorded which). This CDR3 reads CASSREAGGGWGGQPQHF. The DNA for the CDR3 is TGTGCCAGCAGCCGGGAGGCAGGGGGCGGTTGGGGCGGTCAGCCCCAGCATTTT.